Each of the 19 T cell receptor beta chains below was sequenced from the same sample in a study of CD4 T cells in relation to SARS-CoV-2 and coronaviruses. No antigen is known for these receptors. TCRdb keeps only in-frame clones here, not all; method: immunoSEQ multiplex PCR. The table shows tens of thousands of clones, with around 82% occurring only once. Sequenced input: naive CD4+ T cells from PBMCs, cultured in vitro. Subset of the sample: naive CD4+ T cells isolated by negative enrichment. Source of these receptors: an adult with COVID-19.

This clone has only a few counts. The genes are TRBV7-3 and TRBJ2-5, with 8 nucleotides matching TRBD1. From germline, CDR1 is SGHTA and CDR2 FQGTGA. CDR3 size: 17 residues. The ends lost 0 bases at V and 5 bases at J; junction bases unmatched: 11. CDR3 DNA: TGTGCCAGCAGCTTAACAAACTCGACAGGGGTTTGGGAGACCCAGTACTTC. Protein: CASSLTNSTGVWETQYF.

The chain employs TRBV11-1 and TRBJ2-3; the match to TRBD1 covers 10 bases. This CDR3 has 15 residues. Unmatched junction bases numbered 5, after V lost 5 bases and J lost 3 bases. CDR1 and CDR2 (germline): SGHAT, FQDESV (reference sequence). The CDR3 loop is CASSETGGETDTQYF. DNA for the CDR3: TGTGCCAGCAGCGAGACAGGGGGCGAAACAGATACGCAGTATTTT.

V gene TRBV11-3 combines with J gene TRBJ2-1, with D possibly being TRBD2 (6 bases). Germline V CDR1 and CDR2: SGHNT, YENEEA. The CDR3 is 15 amino acids. The V end lost 5 bases, the J end lost 5 bases, and 16 bases lay between the germline ends. Here the CDR3 DNA reads TGTGCCAGCAGCGCTCGGGACTCAATAGACAATGAGCAGTTCTTC. This encodes CASSARDSIDNEQFF. Drawing the rest from reference TRBV11-3 and TRBJ2-1, the complete variable domain is EAGVVQSPRYKIIEKKQPVAFWCNPISGHNTLYWYLQNLGQGPELLIRYENEEAVDDSQLPKDRFSAERLKGVDSTLKIQPAELGDSAVYLCASSARDSIDNEQFFGPGTRLTVL.

The chain couples TRBV9 to TRBJ2-1; 12 positions match TRBD2. The ends lost 0 bases at V and 9 bases at J; junction bases unmatched: 4. The V gene's germline CDR1 is SGDLS and CDR2 YYNGEE. The CDR3 covers 15 residues. CDR3 protein: CASSVETSGSVEQFF. The DNA of the CDR3 is TGTGCCAGCAGCGTAGAGACTAGCGGGAGCGTTGAGCAGTTCTTC.

The chain carries TRBV18 and TRBJ1-4; no firm D call. The CDR3 is 15 amino acids. Germline V gene sequence: CDR1 KGHSH, CDR2 LQKENI. Trimming cost V 4 bases and J 0 bases, with 9 bases left between them. Here the CDR3 reads CASSLSGPTNEKLFF. The CDR3 nucleotides read TGTGCCAGCTCACTGTCCGGGCCAACTAATGAAAAACTGTTTTTT.

The chain links TRBV6-6 to TRBJ2-3; 13 positions match TRBD2. Germline CDR1 MNHNY, CDR2 SVGAGI (reference sequence). Germline trimming cut 5 bases from V and 0 bases from J; bases unmatched to any gene: 8. The CDR3 covers 18 residues. This CDR3 reads CASSPGLAGVASTDTQYF. The CDR3 coding sequence is TGTGCCAGCAGTCCCGGACTAGCGGGAGTCGCTAGCACAGATACGCAGTATTTT.

The rearrangement links TRBV21-1 to TRBJ2-7; no check of the table's D call, TRBD2, against the DNA was made. TRBV21-1 is a recognized pseudogene. This CDR3 has 14 amino acids. The CDR3 nucleotides are TGTGCCAGCAACTCTCCGCGGGGTGCCAACGAGCAGTACTTC. Translation: CASNSPRGANEQYF.

This chain joins TRBV18 and TRBJ1-1, with a tentative D call TRBD1 (5 bases). Germline V gene data show CDR1 as KGHSH and CDR2 as LQKENI. Trimming stripped 0 bases from V and 5 bases from J, with 7 bases between. The CDR3 consists of 13 residues. The CDR3 DNA is TGTGCCAGCTCACCACCGGGGGGGACTGAAGCTTTCTTT. Translating gives CASSPPGGTEAFF.

The V gene is TRBV28, the J gene TRBJ2-4; D possibly corresponds to TRBD1 (6 bases). Germline V gene sequence: CDR1 MDHEN, CDR2 SYDVKM. This CDR3 contains 17 residues. Deletions cut 3 bases from V and 0 bases from J, with 15 bases between. The CDR3 sequence is CASSFNTGLRAKNIQYF. The CDR3 nucleotides read TGTGCCAGCAGTTTTAACACAGGGCTAAGAGCCAAAAACATTCAGTACTTC.

V gene TRBV27 combines with J gene TRBJ2-1; D ambiguous. Between the trimmed V and J ends, which lost 3 bases and 3 bases, there was a span of 0 bases. The germline gives CDR1 MNHEY, CDR2 SMNVEV (reference sequence). This CDR3 is built from 11 residues. CDR3: CASSFYNEQFF. The CDR3 region has the DNA TGTGCCAGCAGTTTCTACAATGAGCAGTTCTTC.

The rearrangement links TRBV28 to TRBJ1-1; no firm D call. Germline V gives CDR1 MDHEN, CDR2 SYDVKM. The CDR3 totals 16 residues. Deletions cut 7 bases from V and 0 bases from J, with 18 bases between. The CDR3 protein is CASNKGRAPLNTEAFF. The DNA for the CDR3 is TGTGCCAGCAATAAAGGGAGGGCCCCATTGAACACTGAAGCTTTCTTT. The whole variable domain, remainder taken from reference TRBV28 and TRBJ1-1, is DVKVTQSSRYLVKRTGEKVFLECVQDMDHENMFWYRQDPGLGLRLIYFSYDVKMKEKGDIPEGYSVSREKKERFSLILESASTNQTSMYLCASNKGRAPLNTEAFFGQGTRLTVV.

The V call is TRBV5-1, the J call TRBJ1-1; 7 bases match TRBD1. CDR1 and CDR2 (germline): SGHRS, YFSETQ. Unmatched junction bases numbered 5, after V lost 2 bases and J lost 4 bases. The CDR3 contains 14 residues. CDR3 residues: CASSFWNRGTEAFF. CDR3 in DNA: TGCGCCAGCAGCTTTTGGAACAGGGGCACTGAAGCTTTCTTT.

The chain uses TRBV4-2 and TRBJ2-1, with TRBD2 matching over 8 bases. The CDR3 has 16 amino acids. The germline gives CDR1 LGHNA, CDR2 YNFKEQ. V was pared by 3 bases and J by 9 bases, with 13 bases of the junction left unmatched. CDR3 protein: CASSHPGTRFFAEQFF. CDR3 DNA: TGTGCCAGCAGCCATCCCGGGACTAGGTTCTTCGCTGAGCAGTTCTTC.

This chain joins TRBV7-8 and TRBJ2-3; D gene uncertain. Looked up from germline, CDR1 is SGHVS and CDR2 is FQNEAQ. The length of the CDR3 is 13 residues. Trimming shortened V by 5 bases and J by 4 bases, and 10 bases separated the two germline ends. CDR3 bases: TGTGCCAGCAGCCCCCCCAAAGCAGATACGCAGTATTTT. The encoded protein is CASSPPKADTQYF.

The chain links TRBV15 to TRBJ2-3, with TRBD2 as a possible D gene (6 bases). Deletions cut 7 bases from V and 0 bases from J, with 11 bases between. Germline V gene data show CDR1 as LNHNV and CDR2 as YYDKDF (reference sequence). This CDR3 region has 14 residues. CDR3 DNA: TGTGCCACCACTGAGGGACTTAGCACAGATACGCAGTATTTT. This sequence encodes CATTEGLSTDTQYF. Full variable domain (outside the CDR3, taken from reference TRBV15 and TRBJ2-3): DAMVIQNPRYQVTQFGKPVTLSCSQTLNHNVMYWYQQKSSQAPKLLFHYYDKDFNNEADTPDNFQSRRPNTSFCFLDIRSPGLGDTAMYLCATTEGLSTDTQYFGPGTRLTVL.

The chain carries TRBV4-1 and TRBJ2-2, with 8 bases identical to TRBD1. Trimming cost V 2 bases and J 6 bases; bases outside gene matches: 11. This CDR3 is 17 amino acids long. Germline V gene sequence: CDR1 MGHRA, CDR2 YSYEKL. The CDR3 DNA follows: TGCGCCAGCAGCCAACGAGGACAGGGTGGTTCGGCCGGGGAGCTGTTTTTT. Amino acids: CASSQRGQGGSAGELFF.

This chain uses TRBV5-6 with TRBJ2-3; D not resolved. V lost 0 bases, J lost 10 bases, and 6 bases lay in between. This CDR3 comprises 11 residues. Per the germline V gene, CDR1 is SGHDT and CDR2 is YYEEEE. The CDR3 reads CASSLEGPQYF. CDR3 in DNA: TGTGCCAGCAGCTTGGAAGGGCCGCAGTATTTT.

The chain has TRBV10-3 and TRBJ2-7; no clear D. Germline-derived CDR1 and CDR2 are ENHRY and SYGVKD. With 3 bases removed from V and 10 bases from J, the gap between germline ends came to 10 bases. This CDR3 comprises 11 residues. CDR3 residues: CAISERATQYF. The CDR3 nucleotides read TGTGCCATCAGTGAACGCGCTACTCAGTACTTC.

This clone was seen a single time. The gene calls are TRBV18 and TRBJ2-5; D uncertain. Per germline, CDR1 KGHSH and CDR2 LQKENI. The CDR3 runs to 13 residues. The V and J ends lost 2 bases and 5 bases respectively, with 9 bases between them. CDR3: CASSPSTTETQYF. The CDR3 DNA sequence: TGTGCCAGCTCACCATCGACCACGGAGACCCAGTACTTC.